The source of this T cell receptor beta chain is a study of T cell responses to AZD1222 COVID-19 vaccine. This CDR3 is built from 14 residues. Trimming took 5 bases from V and 6 from J, leaving 14 bases between them. The germline V gene has CDR1 MNHEY and CDR2 SVGEGT. Profiled with immunoSEQ multiplex PCR; TCRdb holds only in-frame clones, not every one. The profile shows some 180,000 clones, around 92% of them singletons. The TCR originated in an adult in good health. The sequenced sample was peripheral blood, obtained on day 0 of AZD1222 vaccination. This sequence joins TRBV6-2 or TRBV6-3 and TRBJ1-5; TRBD1 is a possible D gene (6 bases). In DNA, the CDR3 is TGTGCCAGCAGTACCGGGGGGGCTTTTCAGCCCCAGCATTTT. Protein sequence: CASSTGGAFQPQHF.